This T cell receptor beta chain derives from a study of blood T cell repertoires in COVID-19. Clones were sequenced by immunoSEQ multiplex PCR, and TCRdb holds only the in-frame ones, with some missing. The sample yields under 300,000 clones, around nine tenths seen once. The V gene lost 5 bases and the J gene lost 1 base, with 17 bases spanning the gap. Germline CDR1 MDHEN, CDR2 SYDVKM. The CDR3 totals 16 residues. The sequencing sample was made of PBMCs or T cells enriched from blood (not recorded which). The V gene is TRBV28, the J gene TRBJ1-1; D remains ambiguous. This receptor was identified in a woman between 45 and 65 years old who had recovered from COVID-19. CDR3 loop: CASSLTLGERNTEAFF. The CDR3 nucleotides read TGTGCCAGCAGTCTGACCCTTGGGGAGCGGAACACTGAAGCTTTCTTT.